This TCR beta chain originates from a study of T cell responses to AZD1222 COVID-19 vaccine. Study-wide results and limits: None of the repertoires were sampled until the peak T cell response had passed. Among spike-specific TCRs, nearly half reportedly target unmutated variant regions.

The study pooled second doses at about 4 or about 12 weeks. With respect to this clone: What it binds is not known.

The method was immunoSEQ multiplex PCR; TCRdb's version includes in-frame clones alone and lacks a portion of them. The data hold 90,000 to 140,000 clones, with 89% observed a single time. The ends were cut back, 2 bases at V and 8 bases at J, with 12 bases in the middle. The CDR3 is 13 amino acids. Germline loops: CDR1 MNHEY, CDR2 SMNVEV (reference sequence). The specimen was peripheral blood, collected 28 days after the second AZD1222 dose. The chain carries TRBV27 and TRBJ1-2; D not resolved. The source of this sequence is an adult who received the AZD1222 COVID-19 vaccine. Written as DNA, the CDR3 is TGTGCCAGCAGTTTAGCCTATCATCAGGGCTACACCTTC. Its translation is CASSLAYHQGYTF.